This TCR beta chain derives from a study of Ad26.COV2.S vaccination and SARS-CoV-2 variants. Overall study context: Each vaccinee took Ad26.COV2.S intramuscularly, once or twice 56 days apart. Study findings and constraints: Vaccinated and placebo-treated recipients had similar non-spike TCR breadth. Post-vaccination breadth of spike-specific CD8+ and CD4+ T cell responses was reportedly substantial.

The CDR3 covers 15 residues. The germline gives CDR1 MNHEY, CDR2 SMNVEV (reference sequence). Losses at the gene ends were 7 bases for V and 11 bases for J; bases not matched to a gene: 9. Repertoires were generated with immunoSEQ multiplex PCR, while TCRdb's copy carries only in-frame clones and drops some. The sample consists of around 450,000 clones, approximately 92% of them appearing once. The treatment denotes: approximately 18 received Ad26.COV2.S at low or high dose, single or two shots; about 5 received placebo; per-sample allocation not given. Vaccine and placebo recipients were sampled on day 63 after the first injection. SARS-CoV-2 spike from the Wuhan strain was encoded by the vaccine, an Ad26 vector. Of note for this clone: Antigen specificity is unknown.

The chain carries TRBV27 and TRBJ2-2, with 14 bases fitting TRBD2. The receptor's source is a person between 18 and 60 years old who received the Ad26.COV2.S COVID-19 vaccine or a placebo. Sequenced here: peripheral blood, sampled in a trial of Ad26.COV2.S vaccine versus placebo. The CDR3 nucleotides read TGTGCCAGCACCCCTGGGACTAGCGGGAGCCGAGAGCTGTTTTTT. This translates into CASTPGTSGSRELFF.